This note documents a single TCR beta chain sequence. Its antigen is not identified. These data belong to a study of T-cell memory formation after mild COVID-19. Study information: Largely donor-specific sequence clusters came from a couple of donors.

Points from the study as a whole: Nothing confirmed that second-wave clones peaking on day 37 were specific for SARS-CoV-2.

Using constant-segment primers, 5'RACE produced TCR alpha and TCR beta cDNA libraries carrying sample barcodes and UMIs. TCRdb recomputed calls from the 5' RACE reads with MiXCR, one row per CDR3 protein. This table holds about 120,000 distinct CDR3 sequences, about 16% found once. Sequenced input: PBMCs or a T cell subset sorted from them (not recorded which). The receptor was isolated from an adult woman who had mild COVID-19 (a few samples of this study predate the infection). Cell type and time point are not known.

CDR3 sequence (DNA): TGCAGTGCTCCTCTAGGAGGTTTCCGAACAGATACGCAGTATTTT. This codes for CSAPLGGFRTDTQYF. The V call is TRBV20-1, the J call TRBJ2-3; D may be TRBD2 (5 bases). The CDR3 has 15 amino acids. Trimming stripped 5 bases from V and 3 bases from J, with 18 bases between. Germline lookup yields CDR1 DFQATT and CDR2 SNEGSKA (reference sequence).